These 23 T cell receptor beta chains came from one sample sequenced in a study of control samples from healthy donors and cancer patients. Repertoires were generated with immunoSEQ multiplex PCR, while TCRdb's copy carries only in-frame clones and drops some. The repertoire holds approximately 190,000 clones, with 90% to 95% as singletons. What was sequenced was blood. These receptors originate from a man aged 30 to 39 in good health.

The gene calls are TRBV6-5 and TRBJ1-2; 9 bases align to TRBD1. V gave up 6 bases and J gave up 6 bases; unmatched junction bases: 2. Per germline, CDR1 MNHEY and CDR2 SVGAGI. The CDR3 is 12 residues long. The CDR3 coding sequence is TGTGCCAGCAGGCGGACAGGGGATGGCTACACCTTC. Translating gives CASRRTGDGYTF.

CDR3 sequence reads: CASSMTWDPNTEAFF. The CDR3 nucleotides read TGTGCCAGCAGTATGACCTGGGACCCGAACACTGAAGCTTTCTTT. The genes are TRBV6-5 and TRBJ1-1; weak D call: TRBD1 (5 bases). The CDR3 sequence is 15 residues long. V lost 5 bases, J lost 1 base, and 14 bases lay in between. Looked up from germline, CDR1 is MNHEY and CDR2 is SVGAGI.

V gene TRBV5-1 combines with J gene TRBJ2-1; 14 bases line up with TRBD2. The CDR3 covers 14 residues. V lost 5 bases, J lost 8 bases, and 3 bases stayed unmatched. Per germline, CDR1 SGHRS and CDR2 YFSETQ. CDR3 sequence: CASRATSGGDEQFF. The CDR3 nucleotides are TGCGCCAGCAGGGCGACTAGCGGGGGGGATGAGCAGTTCTTC.

This rearrangement joins TRBV3-1 (or the pseudogene TRBV3-2) to TRBJ1-1; no definite D call. Looked up from germline, CDR1 is LGHDT and CDR2 is YNNKEL (reference sequence). There are 12 residues in the CDR3. Trimming took 3 bases from V and 5 from J, leaving 7 bases between them. For the CDR3, the DNA is TGTGCCAGCAGCCAGGCGGAGACTGAAGCTTTCTTT. It yields the protein CASSQAETEAFF.

The rearrangement links TRBV7-2 to TRBJ1-4; a weak D match, TRBD1 (5 bases). The V gene lost 1 base and the J gene lost 14 bases, with 23 bases spanning the gap. This CDR3 spans 16 amino acids. Germline V gene lookup returns CDR1 SGHTA and CDR2 FQGNSA. CDR3 coding DNA: TGTGCCAGCAGCTTAGACAGTCGGGTTGTGGGGCAAATCCTGTTTTTT. This sequence encodes CASSLDSRVVGQILFF.

This sequence joins TRBV29-1 and TRBJ1-1; 7 bases map to TRBD1. From germline, CDR1 is SQVTM and CDR2 ANQGSEA. CDR3 length: 13 residues. J lost 3 bases, V lost 8 bases, and 9 bases had no gene match. In DNA, the CDR3 is TGCAGCACGTCCGGGGACAGATACACTGAAGCTTTCTTT. Protein: CSTSGDRYTEAFF.

The chain couples TRBV10-3 to TRBJ2-7, with 11 bases lining up with TRBD1. The V segment lost 6 bases and the J segment 4 bases; nucleotides outside the gene matches: 5. This CDR3 is built from 14 residues. Germline V gives CDR1 ENHRY, CDR2 SYGVKD. The CDR3 loop reads CAIRARDRGYEQYF. The DNA of the CDR3 is TGTGCCATCAGGGCCCGGGACAGGGGGTACGAGCAGTACTTC.

The chain has TRBV29-1 and TRBJ1-1; D gene unclear. The CDR3 has 11 amino acids. Germline lookup yields CDR1 SQVTM and CDR2 ANQGSEA. Trimming took off 3 bases at V and 1 base at J, with 3 bases between the two ends. CDR3 in amino acids: CSVEWNTEAFF. For the CDR3, the DNA is TGCAGCGTTGAGTGGAACACTGAAGCTTTCTTT.

The rearrangement uses TRBV7-3 and TRBJ2-7; D is perhaps TRBD1 (5 bases). V was pared by 2 bases and J by 5 bases, with 16 bases between. The CDR3 runs 15 residues. CDR1 is SGHTA, CDR2 FQGTGA, per germline. CDR3 amino acids: CASSLVGQEFDEQYF. CDR3 bases: TGTGCCAGCAGCTTAGTGGGGCAGGAGTTCGACGAGCAGTACTTC.

This clone was seen only once. The V gene is TRBV19, the J gene TRBJ1-1; D might be TRBD1 (6 bases). This CDR3 is built from 16 residues. Germline assignment: CDR1 LNHDA and CDR2 SQIVND (reference sequence). Trimming cost V 7 bases and J 3 bases, with 21 bases left between them. The DNA of the CDR3 is TGTGCCAGTAACGGGGGCGCGATGGGTAGAGACACTGAAGCTTTCTTT. Residues: CASNGGAMGRDTEAFF.

CDR3 in DNA: TGTGCCGCGGCGGGGAACACTGAAGCTTTCTTT. This encodes CAAAGNTEAFF. The chain uses TRBV6-5 and TRBJ1-1, with unresolved D. The V and J ends lost 11 bases and 1 base respectively, with 8 bases between them. CDR3 length equals 11 residues. Germline CDR1 is MNHEY and CDR2 is SVGAGI.

This rearrangement joins TRBV6-5 to TRBJ2-5; D remains ambiguous. Trimming cost V 2 bases and J 1 base, with 5 bases left between them. The CDR3 runs 13 residues. Germline loops: CDR1 MNHEY, CDR2 SVGAGI. The CDR3 reads CASSYDVQETQYF. The CDR3 bases are TGTGCCAGCAGTTACGACGTCCAAGAGACCCAGTACTTC.

The rearrangement links TRBV6-2 or TRBV6-3 to TRBJ2-7; TRBD2 matches at 7 bases. CDR1 MNHEY and CDR2 SVGEGT come from the germline V gene. The CDR3 has 15 residues. J gave up 3 bases and V 0 bases, and 5 bases lay outside the gene matches. Here the CDR3 DNA reads TGTGCCAGCAGTTACTCGGGGGGGAAGGGCTACGAGCAGTACTTC. This encodes CASSYSGGKGYEQYF.

The J gene is TRBJ2-5, the V gene TRBV11-3; D perhaps matches TRBD2 (7 bases). Germline V gene lookup returns CDR1 SGHNT and CDR2 YENEEA. V dropped 5 bases and J dropped 5 bases, with 15 bases sitting between them. The CDR3 runs to 14 residues. The CDR3 bases are TGTGCCAGCAGCCGGGGGGCCGGCGGGGAGACCCAGTACTTC. Protein sequence: CASSRGAGGETQYF.

The rearrangement links TRBV5-1 to TRBJ2-1, with 8 bases lining up with TRBD1. Germline V CDR1 and CDR2: SGHRS, YFSETQ. This CDR3 has 16 residues. J was trimmed by 12 bases and V by 5 bases; bases with no gene match: 19. The CDR3 region has the DNA TGCGCCAGCAGGGCGGACAGGGACCTCCTAGAAAAAGTGCAGTTCTTC. Encoded protein: CASRADRDLLEKVQFF.

The chain carries TRBV5-1 and TRBJ2-1; 9 bases fit TRBD2. CDR1 is SGHRS and CDR2 is YFSETQ in the germline V gene. V lost 3 bases to trimming and J lost 7 bases; unmatched junction nucleotides: 11. This CDR3 is built from 16 residues. CDR3 in amino acids: CASSSTAGGGANEQFF. CDR3 DNA sequence: TGCGCCAGCAGCTCTACCGCGGGCGGGGGGGCTAATGAGCAGTTCTTC.

The V and J genes are TRBV7-2 and TRBJ1-2, with no clear D. CDR1 is SGHTA, CDR2 FQGNSA, per germline. Trimming left V 1 base short and J 8 bases short, with 11 bases between. This CDR3 region has 13 residues. The CDR3, as DNA: TGTGCCAGCAGCTTAGAGGGTTGGCGGGGCTACACCTTC. Encoded protein: CASSLEGWRGYTF.

V usage is TRBV5-4 and J usage is TRBJ2-7; maybe TRBD1 (6 bases). V gave up 3 bases and J gave up 7 bases, with 14 bases separating them. Germline CDR1 is SGHNT and CDR2 is YYREEE (reference sequence). This CDR3 region has 13 residues. The CDR3 region has the DNA TGTGCCAGCAGCTCCCATGCAGGGGTTGAGCAGTACTTC. It encodes CASSSHAGVEQYF.

The chain employs TRBV2 and TRBJ1-5; 7 positions match TRBD1. In germline, CDR1 is SNHLY, CDR2 FYNNEI. The CDR3 has 13 residues. Trimming cost V 8 bases and J 3 bases; bases outside gene matches: 4. The CDR3 region has the DNA TGTGCCAGCCGGGGGACAGTCAATCAGCCCCAGCATTTT. This sequence encodes CASRGTVNQPQHF.

This chain uses TRBV27 with TRBJ2-3; possibly TRBD1 or TRBD2 for D (5 bases each). Germline assignment: CDR1 MNHEY and CDR2 SMNVEV (reference sequence). The CDR3 spans 15 residues. The germline V and J ends were trimmed by 6 bases and 2 bases, with 15 bases remaining between them. The CDR3 reads CASSPTGGYTDTQYF. The CDR3 DNA is TGTGCCAGCAGCCCAACAGGAGGATACACAGATACGCAGTATTTT.

This clone was detected only once. The chain recombines TRBV13 with TRBJ2-7, with 10 bases fitting TRBD1. V lost 4 bases, J lost 3 bases, and 0 bases stayed unmatched. The germline V gene has CDR1 PRHDT and CDR2 FYEKMQ (reference sequence). The CDR3 has 13 amino acids. Here the CDR3 DNA reads TGTGCCAGCAGCTGGGACAGGGGCTACGAGCAGTACTTC. Translated, it gives CASSWDRGYEQYF.

The V gene is TRBV28, the J gene TRBJ1-5; 7 nucleotides agree with TRBD1. J was trimmed by 4 bases and V by 5 bases; bases with no gene match: 8. Germline CDR1 is MDHEN and CDR2 is SYDVKM. The CDR3 spans 15 residues. CDR3 protein: CASSPFRGENQPQHF. Here the CDR3 DNA reads TGTGCCAGCAGTCCATTCAGGGGGGAGAATCAGCCCCAGCATTTT.

The chain links TRBV3-1 (or the pseudogene TRBV3-2) to TRBJ2-7; D unclear. The CDR3 is made up of 13 amino acids. CDR1 and CDR2 from the germline V gene are LGHDT and YNNKEL (reference sequence). V was trimmed by 6 bases and J by 3 bases, leaving 12 bases between them. In nucleotides, the CDR3 is TGTGCCAGCAGGGAACCTACTGGCTACGAGCAGTACTTC. Amino acids: CASREPTGYEQYF.